This T cell receptor beta chain was identified in a study of T cell repertoires in cytomegalovirus infection. TCRdb analysed the reads with MiXCR anew, one entry per CDR3 protein. The sample lists about 330,000 distinct CDR3 sequences; approximately 30% were seen once. This CDR3 is built from 15 residues. After removal of 6 bases from V and 1 base from J, the junction contained 7 bases not matched to a gene. Germline CDR1 and CDR2: SGHRS and YFSETQ. With regard to this clonotype: The antigen is not known.

The receptor's source is a human donor in good health (CMV status not recorded). Some clones in this sample may be carry-over from other donors' samples. The sample here was cultured PBMCs, taken from culture after CMV antigen stimulation. The gene calls are TRBV5-1 and TRBJ2-1; 7 nucleotides match TRBD2. CDR3 bases: TGCGCCAGCAACACGGGGGGTGGTTCCTACAATGAGCAGTTCTTC. Translating it yields CASNTGGGSYNEQFF.